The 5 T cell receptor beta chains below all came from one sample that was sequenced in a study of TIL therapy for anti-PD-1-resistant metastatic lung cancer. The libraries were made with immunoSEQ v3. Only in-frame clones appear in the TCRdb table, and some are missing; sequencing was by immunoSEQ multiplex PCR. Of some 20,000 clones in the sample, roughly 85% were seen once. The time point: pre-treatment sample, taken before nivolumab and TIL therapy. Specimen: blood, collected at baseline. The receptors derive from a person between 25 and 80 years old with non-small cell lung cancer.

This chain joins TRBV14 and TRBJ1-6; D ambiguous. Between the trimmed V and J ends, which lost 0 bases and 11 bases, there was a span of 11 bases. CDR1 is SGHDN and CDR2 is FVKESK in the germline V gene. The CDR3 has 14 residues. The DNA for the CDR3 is TGTGCCAGCAGCCAAGACTCCCCGGCTGCACCCCTCCACTTT. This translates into CASSQDSPAAPLHF.

In nucleotides, the CDR3 is TGCGCCAGCAGCAAGAATACACCGGGAACCCCACCCTCCTACGAGCAGTACTTC. This codes for CASSKNTPGTPPSYEQYF. The rearrangement joins TRBV5-1 to TRBJ2-7; perhaps TRBD2 as D (5 bases). Germline V lookup: CDR1 SGHRS, CDR2 YFSETQ. V lost 4 bases and J lost 0, with 23 bases in between. CDR3 length: 18 residues.

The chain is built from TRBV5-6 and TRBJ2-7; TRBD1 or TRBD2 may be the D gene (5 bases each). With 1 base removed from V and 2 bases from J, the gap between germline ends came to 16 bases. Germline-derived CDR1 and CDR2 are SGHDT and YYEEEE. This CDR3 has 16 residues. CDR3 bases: TGTGCCAGCAGCTTGAGAGGGGCAGGGAGACCCTACGAGCAGTACTTC. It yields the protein CASSLRGAGRPYEQYF.

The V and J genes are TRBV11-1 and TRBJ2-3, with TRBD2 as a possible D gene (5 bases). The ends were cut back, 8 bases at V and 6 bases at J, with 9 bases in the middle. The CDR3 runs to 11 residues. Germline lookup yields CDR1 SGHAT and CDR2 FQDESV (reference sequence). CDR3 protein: CASYGEDTQYF. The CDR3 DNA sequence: TGTGCCAGCTACGGGGAGGATACGCAGTATTTT. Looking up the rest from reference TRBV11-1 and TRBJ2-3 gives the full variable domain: EAEVAQSPRYKITEKSQAVAFWCDPISGHATLYWYRQILGQGPELLVQFQDESVVDDSQLPKDRFSAERLKGVDSTLKIQPAELGDSAMYLCASYGEDTQYFGPGTRLTVL.

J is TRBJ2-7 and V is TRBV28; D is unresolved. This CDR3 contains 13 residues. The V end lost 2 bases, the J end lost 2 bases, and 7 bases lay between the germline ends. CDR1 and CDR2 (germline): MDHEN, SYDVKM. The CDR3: CASSLGLAYEQYF. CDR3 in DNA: TGTGCCAGCAGTTTAGGTCTAGCCTACGAGCAGTACTTC.